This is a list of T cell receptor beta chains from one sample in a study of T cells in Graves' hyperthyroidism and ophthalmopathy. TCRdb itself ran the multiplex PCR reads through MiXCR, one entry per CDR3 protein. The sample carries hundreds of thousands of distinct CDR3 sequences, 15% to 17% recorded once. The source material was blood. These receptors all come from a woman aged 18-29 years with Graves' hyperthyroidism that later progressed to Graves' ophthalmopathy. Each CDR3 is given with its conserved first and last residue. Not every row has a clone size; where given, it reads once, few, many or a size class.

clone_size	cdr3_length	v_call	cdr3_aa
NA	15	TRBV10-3	CAISDRPESNQPQHF
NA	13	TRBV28	CASSHTASYEQYF
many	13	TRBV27	CASSLSTGYEQYF
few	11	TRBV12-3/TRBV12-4	CASTTTGELFF
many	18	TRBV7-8	CASSLGLAGESSTDTQYF
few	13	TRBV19	CASSTGDRNEQFF
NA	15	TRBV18	CASISGGPTNEKLFF
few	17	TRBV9	CASSVATPGSSIYGYTF
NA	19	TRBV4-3	CASSQDLPIAGGSYNEQFF
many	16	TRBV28	CASSFGGLAGWDTQYF
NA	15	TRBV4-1	CASSPLRPGFGVYTF